This is a list of T cell receptor beta chains from one sample in a study of Ad26.COV2.S vaccination and SARS-CoV-2 variants. Sequencing used immunoSEQ multiplex PCR; TCRdb keeps in-frame clones, though not all of them. There are 430,000 or so clones in the sample; about 93% occur only once, and more than 9% lies in the top ten. The sample consisted of peripheral blood, taken in a trial of Ad26.COV2.S vaccine versus placebo. Every receptor here comes from a person between 18 and 65 years old who received the Ad26.COV2.S COVID-19 vaccine or a placebo. CDR3s include the opening cysteine and the closing phenylalanine or tryptophan. The D gene is left open where the match is weak. Size values are once, few and many counts, or a class for expanded clones, and some rows have none.

J: TRBJ2-2
size: -
D: -
V: TRBV3-1/TRBV3-2
CDR3: CASSQEIATGELFF
DNA: TGTGCCAGCAGCCAAGAAATAGCCACCGGGGAGCTGTTTTTT

J: TRBJ2-7
size: -
D: -
V: TRBV5-1
CDR3: CASSLASSVYEQYF
DNA: TGCGCCAGCAGCTTGGCCAGTAGCGTATACGAGCAGTACTTC

J: TRBJ1-5
size: -
D: TRBD1
V: TRBV23-1
CDR3: CASSQSGSGQGNQPQHF
DNA: TGCGCCAGCAGTCAATCGGGGTCAGGACAGGGCAATCAGCCCCAGCATTTT

J: TRBJ2-5
size: -
D: -
V: TRBV6-5
CDR3: CASRRHQETQYF
DNA: TGTGCCAGCAGGCGACACCAAGAGACCCAGTACTTC

J: TRBJ2-1
size: -
D: -
V: TRBV18
CDR3: CASSTLANEQFF
DNA: TGTGCCAGCTCAACACTAGCCAATGAGCAGTTCTTC

J: TRBJ2-1
size: -
D: -
V: TRBV5-4
CDR3: CASSSRDLGNEQFF
DNA: TGTGCCAGCAGCTCCCGGGATCTCGGCAATGAGCAGTTCTTC

J: TRBJ1-5
size: few
D: TRBD1
V: TRBV5-5
CDR3: CASSSTGLPQPQHF
DNA: TGTGCCAGCAGCTCGACAGGGCTCCCGCAGCCCCAGCATTTT

J: TRBJ1-4
size: -
D: TRBD1
V: TRBV2
CDR3: CASDRDSNEKLFF
DNA: TGTGCCAGCGACCGGGACAGTAATGAAAAACTGTTTTTT

J: TRBJ2-5
size: -
D: TRBD2
V: TRBV7-2
CDR3: CASSLEAGGNSQETQYF
DNA: TGTGCCAGCAGCTTAGAAGCGGGAGGGAACTCCCAAGAGACCCAGTACTTC

J: TRBJ2-3
size: -
D: -
V: TRBV9
CDR3: CASSVVPGLPDTQYF
DNA: TGTGCCAGCAGCGTAGTTCCAGGACTACCCGATACGCAGTATTTT

J: TRBJ2-7
size: -
D: -
V: TRBV11-2
CDR3: CASSLLGEQYF
DNA: TGTGCCAGCAGCTTACTAGGCGAGCAGTACTTC

J: TRBJ2-7
size: -
D: TRBD2
V: TRBV18
CDR3: CASSPLSGRAYEQYF
DNA: TGTGCCAGCTCACCACTGAGCGGGAGGGCCTACGAGCAGTACTTC

J: TRBJ1-2
size: -
D: TRBD1
V: TRBV10-3
CDR3: CAISGETGPGVGGYTF
DNA: TGTGCCATCAGTGGGGAGACAGGGCCCGGGGTAGGGGGCTACACCTTC

J: TRBJ1-2
size: -
D: -
V: TRBV6-7
CDR3: CASSYTAGHPFDYGYTF
DNA: TGTGCCAGCAGTTACACGGCGGGACACCCTTTTGACTATGGCTACACCTTC

J: TRBJ2-1
size: -
D: -
V: TRBV19
CDR3: CASSIFLGRAGSYNEQFF
DNA: TGTGCCAGTAGTATTTTTCTCGGGCGGGCTGGCTCCTACAATGAGCAGTTCTTC

J: TRBJ1-1
size: once
D: -
V: TRBV5-1
CDR3: CASSSGPSTSNTEAFF
DNA: TGCGCCAGCAGCTCCGGACCCAGTACATCCAACACTGAAGCTTTCTTT

J: TRBJ1-3
size: -
D: -
V: TRBV6-2/TRBV6-3
CDR3: CASSRRDPSGNTIYF
DNA: TGTGCCAGCAGCCGGAGGGACCCCTCTGGAAACACCATATATTTT

J: TRBJ2-7
size: -
D: -
V: TRBV5-8
CDR3: CASSRPSALYEQYF
DNA: TGTGCCAGCAGCCGCCCTTCTGCCCTCTACGAGCAGTACTTC

J: TRBJ1-2
size: -
D: -
V: TRBV28
CDR3: CASSLAQGNYGYTF
DNA: TGTGCCAGCAGTTTAGCCCAGGGTAACTATGGCTACACCTTC

J: TRBJ2-1
size: few
D: TRBD1
V: TRBV2
CDR3: CASTRDRGTDEQFF
DNA: TGTGCCAGCACTAGGGACAGGGGGACCGATGAGCAGTTCTTC

J: TRBJ2-7
size: -
D: -
V: TRBV27
CDR3: CASSLRIDRGRGLAYEQYF
DNA: TGTGCCAGCAGTTTAAGGATCGACCGGGGCAGGGGCCTGGCCTACGAGCAGTACTTC

J: TRBJ2-5
size: -
D: -
V: TRBV12-5
CDR3: CASGRDSIETQYF
DNA: TGTGCTAGTGGGCGGGACTCCATAGAGACCCAGTACTTC

J: TRBJ1-4
size: -
D: -
V: TRBV5-1
CDR3: CASSPGVRGLEKLFF
DNA: TGCGCCAGCAGCCCGGGCGTAAGGGGACTTGAAAAACTGTTTTTT

J: TRBJ1-1
size: -
D: -
V: TRBV19
CDR3: CASNTIFGAGNTEAFF
DNA: TGTGCCAGTAATACTATATTTGGGGCAGGGAACACTGAAGCTTTCTTT

J: TRBJ2-1
size: -
D: TRBD2
V: TRBV4-3
CDR3: CASSPRLVAGYNEQFF
DNA: TGCGCCAGCAGCCCCCGGCTGGTAGCGGGATACAATGAGCAGTTCTTC

J: TRBJ2-7
size: -
D: TRBD2
V: TRBV24-1
CDR3: CATSDTRTSGPYEQYF
DNA: TGTGCCACCAGTGATACTAGGACTAGCGGCCCCTACGAGCAGTACTTC

J: TRBJ1-1
size: -
D: -
V: TRBV2
CDR3: CASSLVYTEAFF
DNA: TGTGCCAGCAGTCTGGTCTACACTGAAGCTTTCTTT

J: TRBJ1-2
size: few
D: -
V: TRBV11-2
CDR3: CASSISSAVGYGYTF
DNA: TGTGCCAGCAGCATATCCTCAGCTGTGGGCTATGGCTACACCTTC

J: TRBJ2-2
size: once
D: TRBD2
V: TRBV29-1
CDR3: CSVGGSGSGTGELFF
DNA: TGCAGCGTTGGAGGTAGCGGGAGTGGAACCGGGGAGCTGTTTTTT

J: TRBJ2-1
size: -
D: -
V: TRBV9
CDR3: CASSVELGPYNEQFF
DNA: TGTGCCAGCAGCGTAGAATTGGGGCCCTACAATGAGCAGTTCTTC

J: TRBJ2-5
size: -
D: -
V: TRBV5-8
CDR3: CASSPSRRRVTGETQYF
DNA: TGTGCCAGCAGCCCCTCTAGGCGCAGGGTTACCGGGGAGACCCAGTACTTC

J: TRBJ1-5
size: -
D: TRBD1
V: TRBV5-4
CDR3: CASSSGQGADQPQHF
DNA: TGTGCCAGCAGCTCGGGACAGGGGGCTGATCAGCCCCAGCATTTT

J: TRBJ2-7
size: -
D: -
V: TRBV5-4
CDR3: CASSYRRDEQYF
DNA: TGTGCCAGCAGCTACAGGAGGGACGAGCAGTACTTC

J: TRBJ1-1
size: -
D: -
V: TRBV12-3/TRBV12-4
CDR3: CASRGAGNTEAFF
DNA: TGTGCCAGCAGGGGGGCCGGGAACACTGAAGCTTTCTTT

J: TRBJ2-1
size: -
D: -
V: TRBV5-6
CDR3: CASSLDRAFYNEQFF
DNA: TGTGCCAGCAGCTTGGACAGGGCCTTCTACAATGAGCAGTTCTTC

J: TRBJ1-2
size: few
D: -
V: TRBV7-2
CDR3: CASSFDGTNYGYTF
DNA: TGTGCCAGCAGCTTCGACGGTACTAACTATGGCTACACCTTC

J: TRBJ2-1
size: -
D: TRBD1
V: TRBV9
CDR3: CASSVTGTGGSNEQFF
DNA: TGTGCCAGCAGCGTCACCGGGACAGGGGGATCCAATGAGCAGTTCTTC

J: TRBJ1-2
size: -
D: -
V: TRBV12-5
CDR3: CASGPTLEWTSNGYTF
DNA: TGTGCTAGTGGTCCTACCCTCGAGTGGACATCTAATGGCTACACCTTC

J: TRBJ2-5
size: -
D: -
V: TRBV19
CDR3: CASSISGSLETQYF
DNA: TGTGCCAGTAGTATTTCAGGATCATTAGAGACCCAGTACTTC

J: TRBJ1-1
size: once
D: -
V: TRBV18
CDR3: CASSPQADTEAFF
DNA: TGTGCCAGCTCACCTCAAGCGGACACTGAAGCTTTCTTT

J: TRBJ2-5
size: -
D: TRBD2
V: TRBV5-4
CDR3: CASSSRTSGRWETQYF
DNA: TGTGCCAGCAGCTCCCGGACTAGCGGGAGGTGGGAGACCCAGTACTTC

J: TRBJ1-1
size: -
D: TRBD1
V: TRBV10-2
CDR3: CASGGQGNTEAFF
DNA: TGCGCCAGCGGGGGACAGGGGAACACTGAAGCTTTCTTT

J: TRBJ1-2
size: -
D: TRBD1
V: TRBV5-4
CDR3: CASSLRQGDGYTF
DNA: TGTGCCAGCAGCCTCCGACAGGGGGACGGCTACACCTTC

J: TRBJ2-7
size: -
D: TRBD2
V: TRBV30
CDR3: CAWSVGGVVSYEQYF
DNA: TGTGCCTGGAGTGTGGGAGGGGTGGTATCCTACGAGCAGTACTTC

J: TRBJ1-6
size: once
D: -
V: TRBV30
CDR3: CAWSVRRGASPLHF
DNA: TGTGCCTGGAGTGTACGTAGGGGGGCTTCACCCCTCCACTTT

J: TRBJ1-4
size: -
D: -
V: TRBV5-4
CDR3: CASSSGGRANEKLFF
DNA: TGTGCCAGCAGCTCCGGTGGTCGGGCTAATGAAAAACTGTTTTTT

J: TRBJ1-2
size: -
D: -
V: TRBV11-2
CDR3: CASSSLAENTF
DNA: TGTGCCAGCAGCTCGCTGGCGGAGAACACCTTC

J: TRBJ2-7
size: few
D: TRBD2
V: TRBV7-9
CDR3: CASSRGLAGGEEQYF
DNA: TGTGCCAGCAGCCGGGGCCTAGCGGGAGGTGAAGAGCAGTACTTC

J: TRBJ2-2
size: -
D: -
V: TRBV9
CDR3: CASSALGTGELFF
DNA: TGTGCCAGCTCCGCCTTAGGGACCGGGGAGCTGTTTTTT

J: TRBJ2-3
size: -
D: TRBD2
V: TRBV7-6
CDR3: CASSLASGTSTDTQYF
DNA: TGTGCCAGCAGCTTAGCTAGCGGGACTAGCACAGATACGCAGTATTTT

J: TRBJ2-3
size: -
D: -
V: TRBV7-2
CDR3: CASSFLLATSTDTQYF
DNA: TGTGCCAGCAGCTTCTTACTAGCCACTAGCACAGATACGCAGTATTTT

J: TRBJ1-1
size: -
D: -
V: TRBV11-2
CDR3: CASSLIPRGEAEAFF
DNA: TGTGCCAGCAGCCTAATCCCACGAGGTGAAGCTGAAGCTTTCTTT

J: TRBJ1-5
size: few
D: TRBD1
V: TRBV27
CDR3: CASSRGRNQPQHF
DNA: TGTGCCAGCAGCAGGGGGCGGAATCAGCCCCAGCATTTT

J: TRBJ1-4
size: -
D: -
V: TRBV27
CDR3: CASSPGQVNEKLFF
DNA: TGTGCCAGCAGTCCGGGACAAGTGAATGAAAAACTGTTTTTT

J: TRBJ2-2
size: -
D: TRBD1
V: TRBV29-1
CDR3: CSGRTGGSGELFF
DNA: TGCAGCGGGAGGACAGGGGGATCCGGGGAGCTGTTTTTT